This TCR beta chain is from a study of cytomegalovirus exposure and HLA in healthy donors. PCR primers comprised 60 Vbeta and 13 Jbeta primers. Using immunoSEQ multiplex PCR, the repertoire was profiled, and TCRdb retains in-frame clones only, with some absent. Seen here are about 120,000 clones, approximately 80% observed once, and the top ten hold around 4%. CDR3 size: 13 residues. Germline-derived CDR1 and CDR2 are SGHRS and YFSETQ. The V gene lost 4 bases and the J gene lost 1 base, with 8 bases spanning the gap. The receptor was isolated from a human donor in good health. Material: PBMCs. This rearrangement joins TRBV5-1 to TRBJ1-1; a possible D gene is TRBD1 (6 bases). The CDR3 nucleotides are TGCGCCAGCAGCCCGACAGGGAACACTGAAGCTTTCTTT. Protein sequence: CASSPTGNTEAFF.